The sample holds one count of the clone carrying this TCR beta chain. V lost 6 bases, J lost 8 bases, and 19 bases lay in between. Looked up from germline, CDR1 is MNHEY and CDR2 is SMNVEV (reference sequence). This CDR3 region has 15 residues. The data are from a study of blood T cell repertoires in COVID-19. Overall study: The samples span acute and convalescent COVID-19 from the United States, Italy and Spain. PBMCs, B-cell-depleted T cells, or T cells provided the cDNA or gDNA that made up the material.

Using immunoSEQ multiplex PCR, the repertoire was profiled, and TCRdb retains in-frame clones only, with some absent. The top ten clones hold under 2.5% of a sample with about 190,000 clones, 88% of them seen once. The sample taken for sequencing was peripheral blood. This chain joins TRBV27 and TRBJ1-4; D is unresolved. This sequence was found in a man between 70 and 80 years old with active or convalescent COVID-19. CDR3 amino acids: CASRSGNSRMEKLFF. The CDR3 nucleotides are TGTGCCAGCAGGTCCGGGAACTCAAGGATGGAAAAACTGTTTTTT.